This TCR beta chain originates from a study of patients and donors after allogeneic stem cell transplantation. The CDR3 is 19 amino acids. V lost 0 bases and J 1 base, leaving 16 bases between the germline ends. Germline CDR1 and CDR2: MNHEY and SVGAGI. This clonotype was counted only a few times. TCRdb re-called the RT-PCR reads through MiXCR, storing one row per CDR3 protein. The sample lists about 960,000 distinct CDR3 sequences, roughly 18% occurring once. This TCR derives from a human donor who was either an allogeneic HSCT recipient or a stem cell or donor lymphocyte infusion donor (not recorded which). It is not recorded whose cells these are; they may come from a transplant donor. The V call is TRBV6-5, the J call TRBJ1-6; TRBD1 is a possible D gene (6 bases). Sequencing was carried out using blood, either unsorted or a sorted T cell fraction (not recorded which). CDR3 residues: CASSYSNLGGASYNSPLHF. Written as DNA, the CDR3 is TGTGCCAGCAGTTACTCTAATCTGGGGGGGGCTTCCTATAATTCACCCCTCCACTTT.